This T cell receptor (beta chain) originates from a study of long-term antiretroviral therapy in people with HIV. A v3.0 immunoSEQ assay was performed at survey level. Produced via immunoSEQ multiplex PCR; TCRdb's table is partial and in-frame only. The sample comprises approximately 37,000 clones, roughly four fifths of which are singletons, and about 5.9% rests with the top ten. Overall study results and limits: Post-ART diversity increased but stayed below transplant donor controls. Pre-ART clonal expansion yielded clones that dominated the repertoire at all time points.

The CDR3 totals 13 residues. Per the germline V gene, CDR1 is SEHNR and CDR2 is FQNEAQ (reference sequence). Trimming pared 4 bases from V and 4 bases from J, leaving 9 bases between. A note on this clone: What it binds is not known.

The gene calls are TRBV7-9 and TRBJ2-3, with D possibly being TRBD1 or TRBD2 (6 bases each). The sequence came from a man younger than 35 with HIV. Sequencing used unsorted PBMCs, obtained 1 year after starting antiretroviral therapy. For the CDR3, the DNA is TGTGCCAGCAGCTGGGGGGCCCCAGATACGCAGTATTTT. This sequence encodes CASSWGAPDTQYF.